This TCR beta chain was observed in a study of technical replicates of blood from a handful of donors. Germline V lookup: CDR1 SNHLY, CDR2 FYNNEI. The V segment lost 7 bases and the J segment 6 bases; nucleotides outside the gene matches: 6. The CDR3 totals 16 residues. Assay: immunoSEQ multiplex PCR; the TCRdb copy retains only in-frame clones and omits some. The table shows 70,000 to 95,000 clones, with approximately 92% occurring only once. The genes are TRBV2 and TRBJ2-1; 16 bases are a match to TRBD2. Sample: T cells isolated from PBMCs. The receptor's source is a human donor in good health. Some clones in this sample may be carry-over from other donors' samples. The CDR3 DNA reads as TGTGCCAGCACCGGGACTAGCGGGAGGGCTTTCAATGAGCAGTTCTTC. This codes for CASTGTSGRAFNEQFF.